This T cell receptor (beta chain) was recorded in a study of blood T cells in healthy people across ages. Overall study findings and caveats: Nothing was known about donor CMV status, and this possibly confounded expanded clonotype changes.

Every sample had a minimum of 7 million PBMCs isolated. The amount of total RNA extracted per sample was at least 5.5 micrograms. Sample-barcoded 5' priming and a J-beta primer mix drove a second PCR of about 7 to 12 cycles. Carrying 12 random nucleotides, a template-switch adaptor labeled each individual cDNA molecule. TCRdb reprocessed the 5' RACE reads via MiXCR and lists one record per CDR3 protein. The sample records 850,000 to 1,000,000 distinct CDR3 sequences, around 48% being singletons. A word on this clonotype: What it recognizes is unknown.

The germline gives CDR1 SGHTA, CDR2 FQGNSA. The CDR3 sequence is 13 residues long. Trimming left V 1 base short and J 4 bases short, with 5 bases between. Specimen: blood. The chain is built from TRBV7-2 and TRBJ1-3; no firm D call. This TCR was recovered from a man aged 25-40 years in good health. In DNA form, the CDR3 reads TGTGCCAGCAGCTTAGTAACCGGAAACACCATATATTTT. Translated, it gives CASSLVTGNTIYF.